This T cell receptor (beta chain) was captured in a study of Ad26.COV2.S vaccination and SARS-CoV-2 variants. Only in-frame clones appear in the TCRdb table, and some are missing; sequencing was by immunoSEQ multiplex PCR. The data show roughly 410,000 clones, roughly 85% seen once. Treatment reported: about 20 received Ad26.COV2.S at low or high dose, single or two shots; several received placebo; per-sample allocation not given. Sampling occurred on day 63 after the first vaccine or placebo injection. Germline V lookup: CDR1 SEHNR, CDR2 FQNEAQ (reference sequence). Trimming took off 0 bases at V and 8 bases at J, with 13 bases between the two ends. The CDR3 spans 15 residues.

Source: peripheral blood, taken in a trial of Ad26.COV2.S vaccine versus placebo. V and J are TRBV7-9 and TRBJ1-4; maybe TRBD1 (5 bases). The clonotype was recovered from a person between 18 and 65 years old who received the Ad26.COV2.S COVID-19 vaccine or a placebo. The CDR3 reads CASSLAAAPGEKLFF. The CDR3 bases are TGTGCCAGCAGCTTAGCAGCGGCCCCAGGGGAAAAACTGTTTTTT.